Described below is a single T cell receptor beta chain sequence and its context. This CDR3 comprises 12 residues. Germline CDR1 ENHRY, CDR2 SYGVKD. Trimming cost V 8 bases and J 4 bases, with 11 bases left between them. Those patients picked for sequencing had displayed CD8+CD57+ cell expansion on flow cytometry. This sample was taken from a study of CD8+CD57+ T cells in acquired aplastic anemia. TCR beta VDJ and CDR3 profiles were obtained from a genomic DNA template. Each CDR3 protein gets one entry after TCRdb re-called the reads with MiXCR. The sample consists of over 150,000 distinct CDR3 sequences, 55% to 65% of them appearing once.

J is TRBJ1-2 and V is TRBV10-3; the D gene is possibly TRBD1 (5 bases). Specimen: sorted CD4+, CD8+, or CD8+CD57+ T cells (not recorded which) from PBMCs. This sequence was found in a human donor with aplastic anemia. As DNA, the CDR3 is TGTGCCATCGCCCAGGGTAGCTATGGCTACACCTTC. Its protein is CAIAQGSYGYTF.